The clone carrying this T cell receptor (beta chain) was counted many times. Its target is unknown. Relying on iRepertoire HTBI primers and Arm-PCR of CDR3 regions, the team built TCR beta libraries. TCRdb reprocessed the multiplex PCR reads with MiXCR, giving one entry per CDR3 protein. Here the sample spans fewer than 500,000 distinct CDR3 sequences, under 20% being singletons. The sample is drawn from a study of regulatory T cells in long-lasting Graves disease. Study as a whole: Antithyroid drugs had been taken by newly diagnosed Graves' patients for under 3 months.

The time point here: newly diagnosed GD, antithyroid drugs for less than 3 months. From RNA extracted from PBMCs, the TCR library was made. Study results and limitations: Clonotypes that were public and shared totalled about 2,500 in persistent patients versus 750 to 1,000 in new patients.

V lost 10 bases and J lost 1; bases outside the gene matches: 4. Germline values: CDR1 KGHDR, CDR2 SFDVKD. The CDR3 is 14 amino acids. These data were also filed under a second study, of T cells in Graves' hyperthyroidism and ophthalmopathy. That source adds: Reasons for excluding patients were uncontrolled infection, other autoimmune disease, pregnancy or lactation. HTBI primers drove first-round RT-PCR of the TCR CDR3.

The sequence came from a man aged 35 to 55 with Graves disease. The specimen was peripheral blood mononuclear cells (PBMCs), collected at new diagnosis, from a patient treated with antithyroid drugs. This rearrangement joins TRBV24-1 to TRBJ2-3, with 10 bases fitting TRBD1. The CDR3 sequence: CATRGTGGTDTQYF. Written as DNA, the CDR3 is TGTGCCACGCGCGGGACAGGGGGCACAGATACGCAGTATTTT.